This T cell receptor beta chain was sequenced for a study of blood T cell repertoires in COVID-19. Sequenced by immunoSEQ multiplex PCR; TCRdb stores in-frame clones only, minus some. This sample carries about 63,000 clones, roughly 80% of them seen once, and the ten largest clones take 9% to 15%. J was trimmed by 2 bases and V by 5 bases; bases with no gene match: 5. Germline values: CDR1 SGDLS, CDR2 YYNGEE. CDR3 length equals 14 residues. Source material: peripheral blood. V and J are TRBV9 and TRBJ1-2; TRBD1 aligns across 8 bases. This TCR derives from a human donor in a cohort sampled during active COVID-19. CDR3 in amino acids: CASSVGQDNYGYTF. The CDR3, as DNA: TGTGCCAGCAGTGTGGGACAGGACAACTATGGCTACACCTTC.